The T cell receptor (beta chain) described here comes from a study of regulatory T cells in long-lasting Graves disease. Study information: Newly diagnosed Graves' patients had under 3 months of antithyroid drugs.

The CDR3 loop spans 13 amino acids. Germline CDR1 and CDR2: SQVTM and ANQGSEA. J was trimmed by 7 bases and V by 6 bases; bases with no gene match: 10. Assembly of TCR beta libraries relied on iRepertoire HTBI primers together with Arm-PCR of CDR3 regions. A single record per CDR3 protein comes from TCRdb applying MiXCR to the multiplex PCR reads. The sample has roughly 500,000 distinct CDR3 sequences, more than 10% seen once; the top ten hold approximately 9%. The time point was: newly diagnosed GD, antithyroid drugs for less than 3 months. After RNA was extracted from PBMCs, the TCR library was made from it. This clonotype occurred many times. This same sample was also part of a study on T cells in Graves' hyperthyroidism and ophthalmopathy.

This TCR came from a woman younger than 45 with Graves disease. The chain joins TRBV29-1 to TRBJ2-3; TRBD2 aligns across 7 bases. This material consisted of peripheral blood mononuclear cells (PBMCs), taken at new diagnosis, from a patient treated with antithyroid drugs. CDR3 DNA sequence: TGCAGCGTCGGGACTCGACTAGCAAATACGCAGTATTTT. Protein product: CSVGTRLANTQYF.